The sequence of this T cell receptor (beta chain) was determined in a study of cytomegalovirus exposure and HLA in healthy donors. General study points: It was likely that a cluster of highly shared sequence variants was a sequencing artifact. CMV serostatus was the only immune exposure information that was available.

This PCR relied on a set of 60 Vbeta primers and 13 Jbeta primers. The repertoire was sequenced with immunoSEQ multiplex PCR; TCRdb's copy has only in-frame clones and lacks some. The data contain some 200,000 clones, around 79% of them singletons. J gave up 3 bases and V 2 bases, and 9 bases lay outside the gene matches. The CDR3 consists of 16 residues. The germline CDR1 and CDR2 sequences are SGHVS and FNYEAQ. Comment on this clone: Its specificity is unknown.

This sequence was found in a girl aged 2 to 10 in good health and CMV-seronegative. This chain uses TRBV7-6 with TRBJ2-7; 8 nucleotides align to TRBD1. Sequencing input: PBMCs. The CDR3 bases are TGTGCCAGCAGCTTATCTGGGACAGGCGCCTACTACGAGCAGTACTTC. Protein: CASSLSGTGAYYEQYF.